The entry below describes one T cell receptor (beta chain). Its cognate antigen is unknown. These data come from a study of CXCR3-negative and CXCR3-positive naive CD8 T cells. Study-wide results and limits: CXCR3-positive naive cells had more hydrophobic TRB CDR3s than CXCR3-negative naive cells.

Carrying UMI labels, the TRB cDNA libraries were prepared through 5' RACE. Following a re-call of the 5' RACE reads, TCRdb has one entry per CDR3 protein and lacks DNA. Reported are roughly 130,000 distinct CDR3 sequences; the ten largest clones contain 0.59%. This sequence was found in a human donor in good health. Some clones in this sample may be carry-over from other donors' samples. The sequenced sample was naive CXCR3+ CD8+ T cells from blood. Described subset: CD45RO-CCR7+CD27+CD95- naive CD8+ T cells expressing CXCR3 (TNR3+).

The chain's CDR3 is CASSWGQGTDTQYF. J is TRBJ2-3 and V is TRBV28; the D gene TCRdb calls, TRBD1, cannot be checked with no DNA. Germline lookup yields CDR1 MDHEN and CDR2 SYDVKM. The CDR3 totals 14 residues.